This TCR beta chain was documented in a study of PD-L1 blockade in urothelial cancer. Overall study: Blood analysis took place 3 weeks (second dose) and 6 weeks after treatment start.

Profiled with immunoSEQ multiplex PCR; TCRdb holds only in-frame clones, not every one. The sample lists 65,000 to 80,000 clones; roughly 88% were seen once. The CDR3 runs 13 residues. Trimming stripped 1 base from V and 6 bases from J, with 9 bases between. Germline V gene lookup returns CDR1 MGHRA and CDR2 YSYEKL. This clone was recorded only once. As for time point: pretreatment peripheral blood. The chain is built from TRBV4-1 and TRBJ1-1, with D maybe TRBD1 (5 bases). This TCR came from a man in his sixties or seventies with urothelial cancer. The sample consisted of PBMCs, taken around atezolizumab (anti-PD-L1) treatment. The CDR3 nucleotides are TGCGCCAGCAGCCAAGGGGGGGTCCCTGAAGCTTTCTTT. Its protein is CASSQGGVPEAFF.